Sequencing of this T cell receptor beta chain was carried out in a study of beta chain features in type 1 diabetes (dated by TCRdb to the late 2010s). Background on the whole study: Mean age, gender distribution, total cell number and subset yield did not differ between patients and healthy donors. A total of under 140,000,000 sorted cells were examined across all samples, and the number of cells per subset was strongly correlated with RNA yield. In the study, recently diagnosed type 1 diabetes patients and matched healthy donors were compared on the TCRB repertoires of their sorted circulating CD4+ T cell subsets. Regulatory and stem cell-like memory subsets were obtained from only 8 patients and about 8 healthy donors, while naive and central memory subsets were obtained from all 30 or so donors.

The High Capacity cDNA Reverse Transcription Kit was used to reverse transcribe all of the isolated RNA, meaning that expressed TCRB transcripts were what got sequenced. Deep immunoSEQ sequencing was applied to naive, central memory and regulatory T cell samples, giving an average of approximately 4 million total reads per sample. Sorted cells were lysed in RLT buffer, and RNA was extracted using DNase-treated RNeasy Micro or Mini kits according to cell number. Each cell subset was processed separately to prevent cross-contamination, with patient and healthy donor samples processed together. TCRB sequences were amplified from cDNA with the immunoSEQ multiplex PCR, producing 87-bp fragments spanning the CDR3 region. Sequencing of the amplicons was done on the Illumina HiSeq platform. Concerning the study's data processing: Synthetic template baselines were used to correct PCR bias computationally, reads within Hamming distance 2 were collapsed together, and singletons that could not be merged were discarded. Reads were aligned against IMGT to assign V, D and J genes, CDR3 length and insertions or deletions at six rearrangement sites. Within each subset, clonotype counts were normalized to sorted cell number, after which true diversity and Gini coefficients were computed with the tcR R package. The overlap coefficient, calculated on TCRB nucleotide sequences, was used to quantify repertoire sharing. The immuneACCESS repertoire file appears here via TCRdb, limited to in-frame rearrangements. These files lack a portion of the clones; in checked studies, under half of the deficit traces to unresolved V genes, and the cause of the others is not known. Clonal size and the V and J genes are those of that table, whereas D and trimming came from the DNA. The sample table records a few hundred thousand clones; about a tenth of these occur just once. 1% to 1.5% of the sample goes to the ten largest clones.

This clone occurred a few times. The target of this receptor is not known. It has no much larger one-base neighbor in the sample; base qualities were not kept. Each donor gave one peripheral blood draw, around 0.12 L on average, collected into heparinised tubes. Naive, central memory, regulatory and stem cell-like memory CD4+ T cells were sorted on a BD FACSAria II using a panel including CD45RO, CCR7, CD25, CD127, CD95 and CD27. Every sorted population had a purity above 95%. PBMCs were isolated right away by Lymphoprep density gradient centrifugation and were stained directly, without culture. Samples were stained and sorted in pairs, with one healthy donor and one patient per experiment, so that batch effects were minimized. CDR1 SNHLY and CDR2 FYNNEI are derived from the germline V gene. The CDR3 sequence holds 14 residues, the cysteine and phenylalanine included. This entry keeps only the CDR3 DNA: 42 bases, framed from base 1. V is pared back by 0 bases and J by 5 bases, with 8 bases lying between the germline termini.

The research as a whole found: Only small numbers of individuals were included in the HLA sub-analyses, which left unresolved whether HLA type had any influence on TCRB rearrangement. Sequencing cDNA rather than genomic DNA could over-represent highly expressing activated cells, although activation and CD3 levels did not differ between groups. Shorter templates might have been favored by PCR, but patient and control samples were amplified and corrected together, so both groups would have been affected equally by any skew. At VDJ recombination sites, type 1 diabetes patients had fewer insertions and more deleted nucleotides, which implies abnormalities in thymic rearrangement. Type 1 diabetes patients showed a moderate but significant shortening of TCRB CDR3 length in all four CD4+ subsets. Naive, central memory and regulatory TCRB repertoires appeared to be more similar among patients than among healthy donors.

Rearrangement joined TRBV2 to TRBJ1-5, with a weak D call of TRBD1 (6 bases match). The receptor comes from a man between 18 and 35 years old in good health. Sequencing was carried out using central memory CD4+ T cells from blood. The CDR3 region reads CASSEADRYQPQHF. The sequenced DNA: TGTGCCAGCAGTGAAGCCGACAGGTATCAGCCCCAGCATTTT.